The 9 T cell receptor beta chains in this list originate from one sample, sequenced in a study of blood T cell repertoires in COVID-19. The protocol was immunoSEQ multiplex PCR, while the TCRdb copy is restricted to in-frame clones and leaves out a portion. The data show around 160,000 clones, 85% to 95% seen once. Sequencing was carried out using peripheral blood. The receptors were gathered from a woman aged 55-69 years with COVID-19, enrolled during active disease.

This chain joins TRBV6-5 and TRBJ1-2; 12 positions agree with TRBD1. The V segment lost 9 bases and the J segment 3 bases; nucleotides outside the gene matches: 8. Germline V gene data show CDR1 as MNHEY and CDR2 as SVGAGI. This CDR3 is built from 15 residues. For the CDR3, the DNA is TGTGCCAGTAGGGACAGGGGGCGCTCAGACTATGGCTACACCTTC. Protein product: CASRDRGRSDYGYTF.

This clone has only one observation. The gene calls are TRBV3-1 (or the pseudogene TRBV3-2) and TRBJ2-5, with TRBD2 matching over 7 bases. V was pared by 4 bases and J by 5 bases, with 7 bases of the junction left unmatched. The CDR3 extends over 14 amino acids. CDR1 is LGHDT and CDR2 is YNNKEL in the germline V gene (reference sequence). The CDR3 nucleotides are TGTGCCAGCAGCCGACGCGGGGGTCCTGAGACCCAGTACTTC. Translating it yields CASSRRGGPETQYF.

Remarks on this clone: Other nucleotide sequences in the sample specify the same CDR3. The chain links TRBV7-3 to TRBJ1-1, with a tentative D call TRBD1 (5 bases). CDR3 length: 13 residues. Germline CDR1 and CDR2: SGHTA and FQGTGA. Trimming shortened V by 5 bases and J by 1 base, and 8 bases separated the two germline ends. In DNA, the CDR3 is TGTGCCAGCAGCCTCGGACAGAACACTGAAGCTTTCTTT. It translates to CASSLGQNTEAFF.

This clone appeared a single time. The chain links TRBV6-6 to TRBJ1-2, with TRBD1 identical over 11 bases. CDR1 MNHNY and CDR2 SVGAGI come from the germline V gene (reference sequence). There are 16 residues in the CDR3. Trimming at V came to 6 bases and at J to 4 bases, leaving 10 bases not matched to a gene. The CDR3 protein is CASSSGTGGGLYGYTF. The CDR3 DNA reads TGTGCCAGCAGCTCCGGGACAGGGGGAGGACTCTATGGCTACACCTTC.

The chain employs TRBV10-3 and TRBJ1-5; D is unresolved. There are 14 residues in the CDR3. Germline loops: CDR1 ENHRY, CDR2 SYGVKD. V dropped 7 bases and J dropped 2 bases, with 12 bases sitting between them. For the CDR3, the DNA is TGTGCCATCAAGCTGGGAGAAGGCAATCAGCCCCAGCATTTT. The encoded protein is CAIKLGEGNQPQHF.

The chain links TRBV4-2 to TRBJ2-2; a possible D gene is TRBD2 (7 bases). Trimming cost V 5 bases and J 6 bases, with 16 bases left between them. Germline lookup yields CDR1 LGHNA and CDR2 YNFKEQ. The CDR3 covers 15 residues. In DNA, the CDR3 is TGTGCCAGCAGCTACGGGGGGCCCGTCCCCGGGGAGCTGTTTTTT. It yields the protein CASSYGGPVPGELFF.

V gene TRBV25-1 combines with J gene TRBJ1-1; D might be TRBD1 (5 bases). The CDR3 runs to 17 residues. Germline CDR1 reads MGHDK; CDR2 reads SYGVNS. The V end lost 0 bases, the J end lost 2 bases, and 16 bases lay between the germline ends. In DNA form, the CDR3 reads TGTGCCAGCAGTGAATATTCGGGGGGACGGTCAAACACTGAAGCTTTCTTT. It is translated as CASSEYSGGRSNTEAFF.

The gene calls are TRBV9 and TRBJ1-5; D remains ambiguous. Deletions cut 9 bases from V and 0 bases from J, with 13 bases between. The CDR3 runs to 14 residues. Germline CDR1 is SGDLS and CDR2 is YYNGEE. The DNA for the CDR3 is TGTGCCATCCATCCAGTACCTAGCAATCAGCCCCAGCATTTT. It codes for CAIHPVPSNQPQHF.

This sequence joins TRBV6-5 and TRBJ2-7, with D possibly being TRBD1 (5 bases). The length of the CDR3 is 14 residues. The germline V gene has CDR1 MNHEY and CDR2 SVGAGI. Trimming took off 2 bases at V and 5 bases at J, with 13 bases between the two ends. CDR3 in amino acids: CASSYPTDSHEQYF. The CDR3 bases are TGTGCCAGCAGTTACCCGACCGACAGCCACGAGCAGTACTTC.